The T cell receptor (beta chain) described here comes from a study of metastatic and nonmetastatic thyroid tumors. TCRdb reprocessed the PCR reads using MiXCR. This sample has about 25,000 clones, with 20% to 25% found just once. Until they underwent thyroid surgery, no patient had received any treatment. This clone was seen ten or more times. The ends lost 5 bases at V and 5 bases at J; junction bases unmatched: 6. The CDR3 is 13 residues long. The germline V gene has CDR1 SGDLS and CDR2 YYNGEE. The sequenced material came from blood. This sequence joins TRBV9 and TRBJ1-2, with TRBD1 matching 7 bases. This sequence was found in a male donor with papillary thyroid cancer or a benign thyroid nodule (not recorded which). Some clones in this sample may be carry-over from other donors' samples. This chain's CDR3 is CASRGTDRYGYTF. The CDR3 DNA reads TGTGCCAGCAGGGGGACAGATCGTTATGGCTACACCTTC.